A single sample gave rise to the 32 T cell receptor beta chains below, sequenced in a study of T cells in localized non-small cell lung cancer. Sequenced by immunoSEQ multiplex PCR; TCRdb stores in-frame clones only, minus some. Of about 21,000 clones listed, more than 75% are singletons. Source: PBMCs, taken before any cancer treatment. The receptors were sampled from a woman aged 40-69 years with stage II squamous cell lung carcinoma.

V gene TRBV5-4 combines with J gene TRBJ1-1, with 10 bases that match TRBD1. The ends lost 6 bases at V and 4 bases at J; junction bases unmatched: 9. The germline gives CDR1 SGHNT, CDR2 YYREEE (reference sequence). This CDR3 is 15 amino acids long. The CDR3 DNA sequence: TGTGCCAGCACCGACCGACAGGGGGCGGGCACTGAAGCTTTCTTT. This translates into CASTDRQGAGTEAFF.

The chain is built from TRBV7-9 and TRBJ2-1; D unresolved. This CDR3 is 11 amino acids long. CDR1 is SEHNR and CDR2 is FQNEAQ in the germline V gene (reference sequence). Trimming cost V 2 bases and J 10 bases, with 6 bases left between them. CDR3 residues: CASSLYREQFF. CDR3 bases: TGTGCCAGCAGCTTATATCGGGAGCAGTTCTTC. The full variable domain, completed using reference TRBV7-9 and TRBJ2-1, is DTGVSQNPRHKITKRGQNVTFRCDPISEHNRLYWYRQTLGQGPEFLTYFQNEAQLEKSRLLSDRFSAERPKGSFSTLEIQRTEQGDSAMYLCASSLYREQFFGPGTRLTVL.

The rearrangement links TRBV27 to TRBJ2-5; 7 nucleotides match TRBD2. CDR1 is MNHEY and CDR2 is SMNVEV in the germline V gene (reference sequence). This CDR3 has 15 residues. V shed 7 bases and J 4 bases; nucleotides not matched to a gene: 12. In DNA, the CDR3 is TGTGCCAGCAACATCCGGGACCCGGGGGGAGAGACCCAGTACTTC. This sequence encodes CASNIRDPGGETQYF.

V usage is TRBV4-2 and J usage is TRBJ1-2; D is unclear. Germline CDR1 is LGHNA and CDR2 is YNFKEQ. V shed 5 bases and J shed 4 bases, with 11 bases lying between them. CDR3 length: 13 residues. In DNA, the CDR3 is TGTGCCAGCAGCGGATCGACGGGCTATGGCTACACCTTC. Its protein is CASSGSTGYGYTF.

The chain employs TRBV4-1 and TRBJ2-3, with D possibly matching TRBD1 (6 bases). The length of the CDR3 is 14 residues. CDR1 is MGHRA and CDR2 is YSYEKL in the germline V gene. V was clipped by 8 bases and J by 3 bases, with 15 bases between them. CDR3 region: CASAGASSTDTQYF. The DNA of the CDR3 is TGCGCCAGCGCAGGGGCTAGTAGTACAGATACGCAGTATTTT.

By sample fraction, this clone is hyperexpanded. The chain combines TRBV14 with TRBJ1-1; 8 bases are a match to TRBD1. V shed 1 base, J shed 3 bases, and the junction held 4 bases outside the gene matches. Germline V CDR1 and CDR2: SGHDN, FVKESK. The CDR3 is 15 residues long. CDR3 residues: CASSQGTGWDTEAFF. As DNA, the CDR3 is TGTGCCAGCAGCCAAGGGACAGGGTGGGACACTGAAGCTTTCTTT.

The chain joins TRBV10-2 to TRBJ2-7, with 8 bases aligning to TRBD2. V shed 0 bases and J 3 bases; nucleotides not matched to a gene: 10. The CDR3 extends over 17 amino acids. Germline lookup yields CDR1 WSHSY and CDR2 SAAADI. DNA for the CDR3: TGCGCCAGCAGTGAGTCAAAGGGGGGGACTAGTGTCTACGAGCAGTACTTC. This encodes CASSESKGGTSVYEQYF.

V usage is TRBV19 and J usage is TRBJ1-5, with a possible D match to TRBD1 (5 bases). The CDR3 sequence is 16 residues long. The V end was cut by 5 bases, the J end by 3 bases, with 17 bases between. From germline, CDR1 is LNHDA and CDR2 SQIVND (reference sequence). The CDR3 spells CASSGFSRGLNQPQHF. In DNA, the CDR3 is TGTGCCAGTAGTGGCTTCTCAAGGGGCCTCAATCAGCCCCAGCATTTT.

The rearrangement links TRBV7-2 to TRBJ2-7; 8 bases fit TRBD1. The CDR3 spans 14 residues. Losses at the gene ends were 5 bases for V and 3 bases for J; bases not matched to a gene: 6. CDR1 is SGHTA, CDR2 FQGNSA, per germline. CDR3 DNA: TGTGCCAGCAGCCTAAGGACAGGGAACTACGAGCAGTACTTC. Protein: CASSLRTGNYEQYF.

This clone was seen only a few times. The CDR3 DNA follows: TGTGCCACGGGGGGAGGGGGCAATCAGCCCCAGCATTTT. It translates to CATGGGGNQPQHF. The rearrangement links TRBV10-3 to TRBJ1-5, with a possible D match to TRBD1 (5 bases). Germline lookup yields CDR1 ENHRY and CDR2 SYGVKD. The length of the CDR3 is 13 residues. The V and J ends lost 10 bases and 2 bases respectively, with 12 bases between them.

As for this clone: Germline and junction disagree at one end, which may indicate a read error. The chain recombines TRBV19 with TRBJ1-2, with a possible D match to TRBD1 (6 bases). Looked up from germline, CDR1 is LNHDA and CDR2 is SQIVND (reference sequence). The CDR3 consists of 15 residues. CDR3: CASSIAIGGSYVYTF. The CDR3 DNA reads TGTGCCAGTAGTATTGCCATAGGGGGGAGCTATGTCTACACCTTC.

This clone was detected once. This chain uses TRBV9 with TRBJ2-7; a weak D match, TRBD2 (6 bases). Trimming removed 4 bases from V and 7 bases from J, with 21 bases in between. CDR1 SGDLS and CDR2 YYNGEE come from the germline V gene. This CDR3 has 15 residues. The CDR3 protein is CASSRGLASMEEQYF. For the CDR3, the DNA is TGTGCCAGCAGCCGCGGTCTAGCGAGCATGGAAGAGCAGTACTTC.

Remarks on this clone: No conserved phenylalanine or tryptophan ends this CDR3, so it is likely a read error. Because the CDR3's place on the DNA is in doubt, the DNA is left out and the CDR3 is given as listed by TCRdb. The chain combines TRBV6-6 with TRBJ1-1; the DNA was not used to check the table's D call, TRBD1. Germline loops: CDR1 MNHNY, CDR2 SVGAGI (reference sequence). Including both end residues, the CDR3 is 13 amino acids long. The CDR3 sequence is CASSPERRNRGRV.

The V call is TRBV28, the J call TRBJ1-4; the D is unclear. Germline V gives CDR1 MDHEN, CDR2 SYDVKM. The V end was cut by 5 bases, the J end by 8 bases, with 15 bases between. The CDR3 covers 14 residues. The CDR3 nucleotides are TGTGCCAGCAGTAGGACTCTTAAGAAGGAAAAACTGTTTTTT. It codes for CASSRTLKKEKLFF.

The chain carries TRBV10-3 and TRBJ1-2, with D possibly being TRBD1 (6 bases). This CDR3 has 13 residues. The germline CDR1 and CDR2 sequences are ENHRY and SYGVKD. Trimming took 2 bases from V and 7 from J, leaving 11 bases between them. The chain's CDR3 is CAISEGGPFGYTF. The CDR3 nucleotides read TGTGCCATCAGTGAGGGGGGCCCATTTGGCTACACCTTC.

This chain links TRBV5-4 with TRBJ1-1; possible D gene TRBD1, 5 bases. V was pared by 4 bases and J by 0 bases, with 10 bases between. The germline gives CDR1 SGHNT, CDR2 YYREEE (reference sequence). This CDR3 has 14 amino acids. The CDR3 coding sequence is TGTGCCAGCAGCACCGGGACGGTGAACACTGAAGCTTTCTTT. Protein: CASSTGTVNTEAFF.

The chain's CDR3 is CAIGQGFNTGELFF. DNA for the CDR3: TGTGCCATCGGACAGGGTTTCAACACCGGGGAGCTGTTTTTT. This sequence joins TRBV7-8 and TRBJ2-2, with TRBD1 identical over 8 bases. The J segment lost 2 bases and the V segment lost 10 bases, leaving 6 bases of the junction unmatched. The CDR3 is made up of 14 amino acids. Germline V gene sequence: CDR1 SGHVS, CDR2 FQNEAQ.

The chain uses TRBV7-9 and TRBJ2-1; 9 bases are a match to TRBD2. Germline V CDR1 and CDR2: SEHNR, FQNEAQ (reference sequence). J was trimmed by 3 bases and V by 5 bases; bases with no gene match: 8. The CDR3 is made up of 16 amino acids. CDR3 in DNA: TGTGCCAGCAGCCCGTTAGCGGGAGCGGTCTACAATGAGCAGTTCTTC. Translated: CASSPLAGAVYNEQFF.

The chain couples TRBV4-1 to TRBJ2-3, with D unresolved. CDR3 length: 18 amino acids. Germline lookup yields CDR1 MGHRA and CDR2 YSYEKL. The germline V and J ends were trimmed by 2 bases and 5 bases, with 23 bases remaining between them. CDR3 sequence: CASSQRWVGPFIRDTQYF. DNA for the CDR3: TGCGCCAGCAGCCAAAGATGGGTTGGGCCCTTTATAAGAGATACGCAGTATTTT.

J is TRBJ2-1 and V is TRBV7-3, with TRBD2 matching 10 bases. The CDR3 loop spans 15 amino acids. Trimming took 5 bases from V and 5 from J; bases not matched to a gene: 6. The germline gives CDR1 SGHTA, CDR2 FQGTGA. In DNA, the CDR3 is TGTGCCAGCAGCCAAACTAGCGGGAATAACAATGAGCAGTTCTTC. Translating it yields CASSQTSGNNNEQFF.

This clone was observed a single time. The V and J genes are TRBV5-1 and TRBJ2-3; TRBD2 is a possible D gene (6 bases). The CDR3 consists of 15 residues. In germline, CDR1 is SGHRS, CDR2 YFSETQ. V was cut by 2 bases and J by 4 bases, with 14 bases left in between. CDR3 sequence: CASSLGTERADTQYF. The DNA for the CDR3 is TGCGCCAGCAGCTTAGGGACTGAGCGGGCAGATACGCAGTATTTT.

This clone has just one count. CDR3 sequence (DNA): TGTGCCAGCAGCCCCCAGGGGGCGGGGGGGCGGAAACTGTTTTTT. Its protein is CASSPQGAGGRKLFF. The V gene is TRBV7-2, the J gene TRBJ1-4, with TRBD1 identical over 8 bases. This CDR3 region has 15 residues. The V and J ends lost 5 bases and 11 bases, in that order; junction bases with no gene match: 13. Germline-derived CDR1 and CDR2 are SGHTA and FQGNSA. The full variable domain, rest sourced from reference TRBV7-2 and TRBJ1-4, is GAGVSQSPSNKVTEKGKDVELRCDPISGHTALYWYRQSLGQGLEFLIYFQGNSAPDKSGLPSDRFSAERTGGSVSTLTIQRTQQEDSAVYLCASSPQGAGGRKLFFGSGTQLSVL.

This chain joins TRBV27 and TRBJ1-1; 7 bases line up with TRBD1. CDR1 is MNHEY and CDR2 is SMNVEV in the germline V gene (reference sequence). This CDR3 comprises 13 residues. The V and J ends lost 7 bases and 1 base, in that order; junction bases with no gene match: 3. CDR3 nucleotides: TGTGCCAGCACCCGGACAGGGAACACTGAAGCTTTCTTT. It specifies CASTRTGNTEAFF.

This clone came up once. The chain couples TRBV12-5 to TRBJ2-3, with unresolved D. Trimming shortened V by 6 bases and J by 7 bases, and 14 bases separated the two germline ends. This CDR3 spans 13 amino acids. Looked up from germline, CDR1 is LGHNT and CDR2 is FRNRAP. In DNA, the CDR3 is TGTGCTAGTGGGCCCTCCTCTATCAATACGCAGTATTTT. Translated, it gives CASGPSSINTQYF.

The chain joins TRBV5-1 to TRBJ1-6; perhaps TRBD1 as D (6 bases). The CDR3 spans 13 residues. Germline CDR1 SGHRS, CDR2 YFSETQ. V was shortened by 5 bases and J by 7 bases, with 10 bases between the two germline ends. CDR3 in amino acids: CASRAGQNSPLHF. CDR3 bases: TGCGCCAGCAGGGCCGGACAGAATTCACCCCTCCACTTT.

The CDR3 nucleotides are TGCGCCAGCAGCTCGTTGGGACAGGGTCCAGGAAACACCATATATTTT. This gives the protein CASSSLGQGPGNTIYF. This chain connects TRBV5-1 to TRBJ1-3, with TRBD1 identical over 9 bases. The CDR3 has 16 amino acids. J gave up 4 bases and V 3 bases, and 8 bases lay outside the gene matches. Germline loops: CDR1 SGHRS, CDR2 YFSETQ.

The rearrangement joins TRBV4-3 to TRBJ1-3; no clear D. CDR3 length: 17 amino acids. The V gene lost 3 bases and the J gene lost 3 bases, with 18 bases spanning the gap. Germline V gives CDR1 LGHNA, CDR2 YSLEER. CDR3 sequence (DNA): TGCGCCAGCAGCCAGGGAGAAGGATTCTGGGGTGGAAACACCATATATTTT. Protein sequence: CASSQGEGFWGGNTIYF.

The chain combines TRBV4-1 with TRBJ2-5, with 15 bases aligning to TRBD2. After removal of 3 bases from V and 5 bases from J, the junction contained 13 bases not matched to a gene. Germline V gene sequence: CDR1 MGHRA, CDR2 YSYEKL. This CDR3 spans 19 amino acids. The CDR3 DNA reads TGCGCCAGCAGCCACCCTACCGGGACTAGCGGGAGGTTAGGTGAGACCCAGTACTTC. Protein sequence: CASSHPTGTSGRLGETQYF.

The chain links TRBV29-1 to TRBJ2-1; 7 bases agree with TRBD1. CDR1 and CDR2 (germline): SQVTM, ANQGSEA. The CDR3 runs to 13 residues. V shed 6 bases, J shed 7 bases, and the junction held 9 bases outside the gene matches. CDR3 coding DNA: TGCAGCGTGAACCGGGACAGAGGGAATGAGCAGTTCTTC. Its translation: CSVNRDRGNEQFF.

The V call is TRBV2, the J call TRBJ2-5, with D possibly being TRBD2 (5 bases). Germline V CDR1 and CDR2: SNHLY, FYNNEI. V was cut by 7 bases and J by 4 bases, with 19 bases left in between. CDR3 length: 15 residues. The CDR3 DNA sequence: TGTGCCAGCAACCCCGGTGGCGGTCGGGGAGAGACCCAGTACTTC. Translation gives CASNPGGGRGETQYF.

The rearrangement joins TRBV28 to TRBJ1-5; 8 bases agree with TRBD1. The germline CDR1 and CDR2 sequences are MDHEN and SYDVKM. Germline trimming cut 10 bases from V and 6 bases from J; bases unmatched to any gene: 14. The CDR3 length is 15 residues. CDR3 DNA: TGTGCCACATTTTTTGCTCGGACAGGGAGTCAGCCCCAGCATTTT. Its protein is CATFFARTGSQPQHF.

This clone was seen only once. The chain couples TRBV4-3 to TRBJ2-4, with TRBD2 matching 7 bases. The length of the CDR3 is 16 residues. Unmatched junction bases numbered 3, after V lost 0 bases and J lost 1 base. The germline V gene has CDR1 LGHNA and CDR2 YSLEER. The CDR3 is CASSQEGGGAKNIQYF. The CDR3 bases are TGCGCCAGCAGCCAAGAGGGGGGAGGGGCCAAAAACATTCAGTACTTC.